Listed here are 24 T cell receptor beta chains from one sample, sequenced in a study of CD8 T cells in ankylosing spondylitis. A single record per CDR3 protein comes from TCRdb applying MiXCR to the 5' RACE reads. The sample lists some 840,000 distinct CDR3 sequences, approximately 10% seen once, with 0.51% in the top ten. These receptors' antigens are unknown. General study points: A TCR beta motif made of several highly homologous variants seemed typical of ankylosing spondylitis blood.

Sequenced input: blood, either unsorted or a sorted T cell fraction (not recorded which). Receptor source: a male donor with ankylosing spondylitis.

In this sample, this clonotype turned up a few times. V and J are TRBV7-3 and TRBJ2-7; D unresolved. CDR1 and CDR2 from the germline V gene are SGHTA and FQGTGA. The germline V and J ends were trimmed by 5 bases and 2 bases, with 16 bases remaining between them. The CDR3 is 15 residues long. Written as DNA, the CDR3 is TGTGCCAGCAGCGCGACCGGGTCCTACCCCTACGAGCAGTACTTC. It translates to CASSATGSYPYEQYF.

The chain recombines TRBV20-1 with TRBJ1-2; no definite D call. Per the germline V gene, CDR1 is DFQATT and CDR2 is SNEGSKA (reference sequence). Trimming shortened V by 3 bases and J by 3 bases, and 8 bases separated the two germline ends. The CDR3 extends over 12 amino acids. The CDR3 reads CSARKPDYGYTF. The DNA for the CDR3 is TGCAGTGCTAGGAAGCCGGACTATGGCTACACCTTC.

This clonotype has only a few counts. V gene TRBV15 combines with J gene TRBJ2-5, with a possible D match to TRBD2 (6 bases). With 3 bases removed from V and 3 bases from J, the gap between germline ends came to 17 bases. The CDR3 loop spans 16 amino acids. CDR1 is LNHNV, CDR2 YYDKDF, per germline (reference sequence). The CDR3 sequence: CATSSGPVGGEETQYF. In DNA form, the CDR3 reads TGTGCCACCAGCAGTGGGCCTGTCGGGGGAGAAGAGACCCAGTACTTC.

This clonotype was counted ten times or more. V usage is TRBV5-1 and J usage is TRBJ2-7; 8 bases fit TRBD1. After removal of 3 bases from V and 1 base from J, the junction contained 6 bases not matched to a gene. The germline V gene encodes CDR1 SGHRS and CDR2 YFSETQ. The CDR3 runs 15 residues. The CDR3 DNA follows: TGCGCCAGCAGCTGGACAGGGCCACCTTCCTACGAGCAGTACTTC. Protein sequence: CASSWTGPPSYEQYF.

CDR3 DNA: TGTGCCAGCAGTCTCTTAGCGGGGTGGTCCCCTAATATCCAGTTCTTC. It codes for CASSLLAGWSPNIQFF. The gene calls are TRBV6-2 or TRBV6-3 and TRBJ2-1, with TRBD2 identical over 8 bases. The CDR3 totals 16 residues. The V and J ends lost 5 bases and 13 bases, in that order; junction bases with no gene match: 19. Looked up from germline, CDR1 is MNHEY and CDR2 is SVGEGT.

This clonotype was observed a few times. The rearrangement links TRBV6-6 to TRBJ1-1; the match to TRBD1 covers 7 bases. The CDR3 is made up of 13 amino acids. CDR1 MNHNY and CDR2 SVGAGI come from the germline V gene (reference sequence). J was trimmed by 11 bases and V by 2 bases; bases with no gene match: 8. The CDR3 sequence: CASSYRTGWDAFF. In DNA, the CDR3 is TGTGCCAGCAGTTACCGGACAGGATGGGATGCTTTCTTT.

This clonotype was detected a few times. The J gene is TRBJ2-5, the V gene TRBV6-5; the match to TRBD2 covers 11 bases. Germline trimming cut 2 bases from V and 3 bases from J; bases unmatched to any gene: 5. The germline CDR1 and CDR2 sequences are MNHEY and SVGAGI. This CDR3 comprises 16 residues. This CDR3 reads CASSYHGLAGKETQYF. The CDR3 DNA follows: TGTGCCAGCAGTTACCATGGACTAGCGGGTAAAGAGACCCAGTACTTC.

In this sample, this clonotype turned up a few times. This chain uses TRBV30 with TRBJ1-2; maybe TRBD1 (5 bases). Germline assignment: CDR1 GTSNPN and CDR2 SVGIG (reference sequence). Between the trimmed V and J ends, which lost 2 bases and 2 bases, there was a span of 9 bases. This CDR3 has 13 amino acids. CDR3 DNA sequence: TGTGCCTGGAGTATCGGGGCGAACTATGGCTACACCTTC. This sequence encodes CAWSIGANYGYTF.

This clonotype was observed a handful of times. V and J are TRBV28 and TRBJ1-2, with TRBD1 as a possible D gene (6 bases). Deletions cut 6 bases from V and 9 bases from J, with 17 bases between. Germline V gene lookup returns CDR1 MDHEN and CDR2 SYDVKM. This CDR3 contains 13 residues. The CDR3 sequence: CASRDRGTSRYTF. The CDR3 DNA reads as TGTGCCAGCAGGGACAGAGGAACATCTCGCTACACCTTC.

As to this clonotype: A much larger clone lies one base from this, so it may be a read error. The genes are TRBV5-4 and TRBJ2-3; 9 positions agree with TRBD2. Germline loops: CDR1 SGHNT, CDR2 YYREEE (reference sequence). The V and J ends lost 4 bases and 2 bases, in that order; junction bases with no gene match: 5. This CDR3 contains 15 residues. The CDR3 DNA sequence: TGTGCCAGCAGCCAGACTAGCGGATACACAGATACGCAGTATTTT. This translates into CASSQTSGYTDTQYF. Looking up the rest from reference TRBV5-4 and TRBJ2-3 gives the full variable domain: ETGVTQSPTHLIKTRGQQVTLRCSSQSGHNTVSWYQQALGQGPQFIFQYYREEENGRGNFPPRFSGLQFPNYSSELNVNALELDDSALYLCASSQTSGYTDTQYFGPGTRLTVL.

This clonotype was counted between two and nine times. J is TRBJ2-5 and V is TRBV4-3; D call uncertain. There are 14 residues in the CDR3. Trimming took 0 bases from V and 0 from J, leaving 5 bases between them. CDR1 is LGHNA, CDR2 YSLEER, per germline. The CDR3 reads CASSQERDQETQYF. The DNA of the CDR3 is TGCGCCAGCAGCCAAGAACGGGACCAAGAGACCCAGTACTTC.

A few counts support this clonotype. The gene calls are TRBV20-1 and TRBJ2-3, with D perhaps TRBD2 (5 bases). V lost 2 bases, J lost 2 bases, and 11 bases lay in between. Germline-derived CDR1 and CDR2 are DFQATT and SNEGSKA (reference sequence). The length of the CDR3 is 14 residues. The CDR3, as DNA: TGCAGTGCTAGAAAGACGGGGATCACAGATACGCAGTATTTT. Amino acids: CSARKTGITDTQYF.

The CDR3 nucleotides are TGTGCCAGCAGCCGGGATTGGGATACGCAGTATTTT. Encoded protein: CASSRDWDTQYF. The chain joins TRBV5-6 to TRBJ2-3, with D possibly TRBD2 on 5 matching bases. Germline-derived CDR1 and CDR2 are SGHDT and YYEEEE. Trimming took 4 bases from V and 6 from J, leaving 9 bases between them. The CDR3 consists of 12 residues.

This clonotype has only one observation. The chain employs TRBV5-5 and TRBJ1-2, with D perhaps TRBD1 (5 bases). The V end lost 4 bases, the J end lost 2 bases, and 15 bases lay between the germline ends. The CDR3 spans 15 residues. The germline gives CDR1 SGHKS, CDR2 YYEKEE (reference sequence). The CDR3 loop is CASSPPGRGNYGYTF. CDR3 nucleotide sequence: TGTGCCAGCAGCCCTCCGGGGAGGGGAAACTATGGCTACACCTTC.

The genes are TRBV7-9 and TRBJ2-5, with 9 bases identical to TRBD1. V was clipped by 5 bases and J by 4 bases; unmatched bases: 8. The CDR3 loop spans 15 amino acids. CDR1 and CDR2 from the germline V gene are SEHNR and FQNEAQ (reference sequence). CDR3 protein: CASSPGTGMGETQYF. The CDR3 DNA is TGTGCCAGCAGCCCAGGGACAGGGATGGGAGAGACCCAGTACTTC. The whole variable domain, remainder taken from reference TRBV7-9 and TRBJ2-5, is DTGVSQNPRHKITKRGQNVTFRCDPISEHNRLYWYRQTLGQGPEFLTYFQNEAQLEKSRLLSDRFSAERPKGSFSTLEIQRTEQGDSAMYLCASSPGTGMGETQYFGPGTRLLVL.

This clonotype was detected a few times. The genes are TRBV7-9 and TRBJ2-6, with 7 bases matching TRBD1. CDR3 length: 16 residues. Germline V gene lookup returns CDR1 SEHNR and CDR2 FQNEAQ (reference sequence). J was trimmed by 0 bases and V by 5 bases; bases with no gene match: 4. In DNA, the CDR3 is TGTGCCAGCAGCCTCCGGGACAGCTCTGGGGCCAACGTCCTGACTTTC. Amino acid sequence: CASSLRDSSGANVLTF. The full variable domain, with the rest looked up from reference TRBV7-9 and TRBJ2-6, is DTGVSQNPRHKITKRGQNVTFRCDPISEHNRLYWYRQTLGQGPEFLTYFQNEAQLEKSRLLSDRFSAERPKGSFSTLEIQRTEQGDSAMYLCASSLRDSSGANVLTFGAGSRLTVL.

This clonotype was counted at least ten times. The chain has TRBV7-2 and TRBJ2-7; weak D call: TRBD1 (6 bases). Germline CDR1 reads SGHTA; CDR2 reads FQGNSA. V was trimmed by 3 bases and J by 0 bases, leaving 9 bases between them. The CDR3 has 14 residues. CDR3 sequence (DNA): TGTGCCAGCAGCTTTAGGGACACCTCCTACGAGCAGTACTTC. Its translation: CASSFRDTSYEQYF.

This clonotype was detected many times. The chain has TRBV10-3 and TRBJ1-2; D gene unclear. CDR1 is ENHRY, CDR2 SYGVKD, per germline. With 6 bases removed from V and 4 bases from J, the gap between germline ends came to 9 bases. The CDR3 is 12 amino acids. CDR3 loop: CAISLDTYGYTF. The CDR3 DNA reads as TGTGCCATCAGCCTCGACACCTATGGCTACACCTTC.

This clonotype was counted many times. The V gene is TRBV20-1, the J gene TRBJ2-1, with a tentative D call TRBD1 (8 bases). V lost 7 bases to trimming and J lost 2 bases, with 12 bases between them. The CDR3 length is 13 residues. CDR1 is DFQATT, CDR2 SNEGSKA, per germline (reference sequence). CDR3 amino acids: CSGEGQAYNEQFF. The CDR3 DNA reads TGCAGTGGGGAGGGACAGGCCTACAATGAGCAGTTCTTC.

V and J are TRBV30 and TRBJ2-7; D tentatively fits TRBD1 or TRBD2 (5 bases each). The germline gives CDR1 GTSNPN, CDR2 SVGIG (reference sequence). The CDR3 spans 13 residues. V was pared by 0 bases and J by 2 bases, with 8 bases between. The CDR3 protein is CAWSVLGAYEQYF. CDR3 DNA: TGTGCCTGGAGTGTACTGGGGGCCTACGAGCAGTACTTC. Using reference TRBV30 and TRBJ2-7 for the parts outside the CDR3, the full variable domain is SQTIHQWPATLVQPVGSPLSLECTVEGTSNPNLYWYRQAAGRGLQLLFYSVGIGQISSEVPQNLSASRPQDRQFILSSKKLLLSDSGFYLCAWSVLGAYEQYFGPGTRLTVT.

This clonotype turned up a few times. CDR3 DNA sequence: TGCAGTTTTTTAGCGGGAGTCAATGAGCAGTTCTTC. This sequence encodes CSFLAGVNEQFF. The V gene is TRBV20-1, the J gene TRBJ2-1; 9 nucleotides line up with TRBD2. The CDR3 has 12 amino acids. Per the germline V gene, CDR1 is DFQATT and CDR2 is SNEGSKA (reference sequence). With 8 bases clipped from V and 6 bases from J, the junction kept 5 bases outside the gene matches.

This clonotype has only a few counts. The genes are TRBV20-1 and TRBJ2-5, with a weak D call TRBD2 (5 bases). Between the trimmed V and J ends, which lost 5 bases and 5 bases, there was a span of 21 bases. CDR1 and CDR2 from the germline V gene are DFQATT and SNEGSKA (reference sequence). The CDR3 extends over 15 amino acids. In nucleotides, the CDR3 is TGCAGTGCTCTTCTCCATCAACTTTGGGAGGAGACCCAGTACTTC. This encodes CSALLHQLWEETQYF.

This clonotype showed up just a few times. The CDR3 DNA is TGTGCCGGACGCCGAACAGGGAGCGAAAAACTGTTTTTT. Its protein is CAGRRTGSEKLFF. The chain uses TRBV6-2 or TRBV6-3 and TRBJ1-4, with D possibly TRBD1 on 6 matching bases. With 11 bases removed from V and 8 bases from J, the gap between germline ends came to 18 bases. CDR1 is MNHEY, CDR2 SVGEGT, per germline. CDR3 length: 13 residues.

The chain employs TRBV6-5 and TRBJ2-7; D may be TRBD2 (5 bases). V lost 2 bases, J lost 0 bases, and 11 bases lay in between. Germline values: CDR1 MNHEY, CDR2 SVGAGI. The CDR3 totals 15 residues. The CDR3 protein is CASSYERTSSYEQYF. For the CDR3, the DNA is TGTGCCAGCAGTTACGAGCGGACCAGCTCCTACGAGCAGTACTTC.